This TCR beta chain was recorded in a study of T cell responses to AZD1222 COVID-19 vaccine. Study results and caveats: Spike was spanned by vaccine-associated CD4 TCRs, which were dominant at 160-218 and 743-854. Within unmutated variant regions lay the reported targets of nearly half of spike-specific TCRs.

A few counts support this clone. Its antigen is undetermined. The V gene's germline CDR1 is SEHNR and CDR2 FQNEAQ (reference sequence). The CDR3 spans 13 residues. J gave up 3 bases and V 6 bases, and 3 bases lay outside the gene matches. Here immunoSEQ multiplex PCR was the method, and the copy in TCRdb shows in-frame clones only, minus some. The sample contains roughly 86,000 clones, approximately 81% of which appear only once. The sequence came from an adult who received the AZD1222 COVID-19 vaccine. The rearrangement links TRBV7-9 to TRBJ2-7; TRBD1 matches at 9 bases. This material consisted of peripheral blood, taken 28 days after the second AZD1222 dose. CDR3 nucleotides: TGTGCCAGCAGGGGACAGGGAGACTACGAGCAGTACTTC. Its protein product is CASRGQGDYEQYF.